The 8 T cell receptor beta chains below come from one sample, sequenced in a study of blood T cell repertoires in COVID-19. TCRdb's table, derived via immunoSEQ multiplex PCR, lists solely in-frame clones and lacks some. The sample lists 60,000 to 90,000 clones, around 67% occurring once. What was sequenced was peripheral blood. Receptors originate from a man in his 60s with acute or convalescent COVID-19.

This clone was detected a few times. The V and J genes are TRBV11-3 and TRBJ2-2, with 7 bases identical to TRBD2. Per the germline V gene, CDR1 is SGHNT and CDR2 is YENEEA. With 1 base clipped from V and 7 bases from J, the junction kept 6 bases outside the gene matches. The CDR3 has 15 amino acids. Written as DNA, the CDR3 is TGTGCCAGCAGCTTAGTGCGGGGGAAGGTCGGGGAGCTGTTTTTT. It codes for CASSLVRGKVGELFF. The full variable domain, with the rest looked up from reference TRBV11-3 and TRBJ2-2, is EAGVVQSPRYKIIEKKQPVAFWCNPISGHNTLYWYLQNLGQGPELLIRYENEEAVDDSQLPKDRFSAERLKGVDSTLKIQPAELGDSAVYLCASSLVRGKVGELFFGEGSRLTVL.

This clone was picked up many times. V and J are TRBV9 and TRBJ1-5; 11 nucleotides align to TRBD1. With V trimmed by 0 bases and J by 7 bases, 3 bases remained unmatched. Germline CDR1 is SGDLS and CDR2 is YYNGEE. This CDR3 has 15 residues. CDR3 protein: CASSVGTGGEQPQHF. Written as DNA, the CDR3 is TGTGCCAGCAGCGTAGGGACAGGGGGCGAGCAGCCCCAGCATTTT.

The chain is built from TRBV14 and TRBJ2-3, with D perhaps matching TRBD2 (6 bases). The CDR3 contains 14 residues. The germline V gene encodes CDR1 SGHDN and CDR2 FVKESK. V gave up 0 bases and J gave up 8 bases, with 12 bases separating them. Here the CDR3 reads CASSQDGDWGTQYF. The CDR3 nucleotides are TGTGCCAGCAGCCAAGATGGGGACTGGGGTACGCAGTATTTT. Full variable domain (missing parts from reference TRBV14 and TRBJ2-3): EAGVTQFPSHSVIEKGQTVTLRCDPISGHDNLYWYRRVMGKEIKFLLHFVKESKQDESGMPNNRFLAERTGGTYSTLKVQPAELEDSGVYFCASSQDGDWGTQYFGPGTRLTVL.

This CDR3 is CASSPFSYYLETQYF. In DNA, the CDR3 is TGTGCCAGCAGCCCGTTTAGCTACTATTTAGAGACCCAGTACTTC. The chain uses TRBV3-1 (or the pseudogene TRBV3-2) and TRBJ2-5, with no clear D. The length of the CDR3 is 15 residues. Germline V gene data show CDR1 as LGHDT and CDR2 as YNNKEL (reference sequence). The ends were cut back, 4 bases at V and 4 bases at J, with 16 bases in the middle.

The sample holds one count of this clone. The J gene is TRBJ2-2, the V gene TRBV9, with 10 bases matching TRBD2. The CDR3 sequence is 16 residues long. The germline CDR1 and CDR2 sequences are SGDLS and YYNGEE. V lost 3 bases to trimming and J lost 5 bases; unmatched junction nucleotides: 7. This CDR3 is CASSGKREGRTGELFF. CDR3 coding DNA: TGTGCCAGCAGCGGCAAGCGGGAGGGCCGAACCGGGGAGCTGTTTTTT.

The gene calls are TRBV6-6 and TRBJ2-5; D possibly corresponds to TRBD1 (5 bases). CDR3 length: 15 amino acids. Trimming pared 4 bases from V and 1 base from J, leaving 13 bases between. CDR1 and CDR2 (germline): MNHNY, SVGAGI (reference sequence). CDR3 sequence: CASSSTAPIQETQYF. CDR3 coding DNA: TGTGCCAGCAGTTCGACAGCCCCGATCCAAGAGACCCAGTACTTC.

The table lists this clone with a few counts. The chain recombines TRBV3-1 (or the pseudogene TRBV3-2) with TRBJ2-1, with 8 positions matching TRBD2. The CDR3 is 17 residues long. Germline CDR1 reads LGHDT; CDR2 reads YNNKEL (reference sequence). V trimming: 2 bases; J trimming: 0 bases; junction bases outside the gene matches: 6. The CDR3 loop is CASSQWLAGPSYNEQFF. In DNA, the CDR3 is TGTGCCAGCAGCCAATGGCTAGCGGGCCCCTCCTACAATGAGCAGTTCTTC.

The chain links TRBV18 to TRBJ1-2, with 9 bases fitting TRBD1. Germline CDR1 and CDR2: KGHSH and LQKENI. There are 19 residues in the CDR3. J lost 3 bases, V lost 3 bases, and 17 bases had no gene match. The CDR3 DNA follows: TGTGCCAGCTCACCCGAGACAGGGGGTTCATGGGGCCTTGACTATGGCTACACCTTC. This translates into CASSPETGGSWGLDYGYTF.